One and the same sample provided the 22 T cell receptor beta chains below, sequenced in a study of T cells in Graves' hyperthyroidism and ophthalmopathy. There were TCR beta CDR3 regions amplified from RNA transcripts. The HTBI primer set was used in a first-round RT-PCR of the TCR CDR3. Each CDR3 protein is one row after TCRdb ran MiXCR on the multiplex PCR reads. The repertoire holds approximately 370,000 distinct CDR3 sequences, with about a sixth as singletons. What was sequenced was blood. The receptors come from a woman aged 25 to 39 with Graves' hyperthyroidism that later progressed to Graves' ophthalmopathy.

This clonotype has at least ten counts. The chain has TRBV6-1 and TRBJ2-7, with 9 bases identical to TRBD2. This CDR3 comprises 13 residues. V shed 8 bases and J 0 bases; nucleotides not matched to a gene: 2. Germline lookup yields CDR1 MNHNS and CDR2 SASEGT. CDR3 protein: CASRLAASYEQYF. The CDR3 DNA sequence: TGTGCCAGCCGACTAGCGGCCTCCTACGAGCAGTACTTC.

This clonotype was recorded many times. The J gene is TRBJ2-7, the V gene TRBV3-1, with D unresolved. The germline V gene encodes CDR1 LGHDT and CDR2 YNNKEL (reference sequence). The CDR3 length is 14 residues. V was shortened by 0 bases and J by 7 bases, with 13 bases between the two germline ends. This chain's CDR3 is CASSQDGPAKEQYF. The CDR3 DNA follows: TGTGCCAGCAGCCAAGATGGGCCAGCAAAGGAGCAGTACTTC.

CDR3 amino acids: CASSIVREDGYTF. CDR3 sequence (DNA): TGTGCCAGTAGTATTGTCAGGGAGGATGGCTACACCTTC. The V call is TRBV19, the J call TRBJ1-2, with a weak D call TRBD1 (5 bases). The CDR3 is 13 amino acids. The germline CDR1 and CDR2 sequences are LNHDA and SQIVND (reference sequence). The ends were cut back, 3 bases at V and 6 bases at J, with 11 bases in the middle.

At least ten counts were recorded for this clonotype. This chain joins TRBV24-1 and TRBJ2-1; D perhaps matches TRBD2 (6 bases). V was trimmed by 1 base and J by 5 bases, leaving 17 bases between them. This CDR3 is built from 17 residues. Germline values: CDR1 KGHDR, CDR2 SFDVKD. The CDR3 sequence is CATSDFTLGDSNNEQFF. The CDR3 DNA sequence: TGTGCCACCAGTGATTTCACCTTGGGGGACTCAAACAATGAGCAGTTCTTC.

The chain employs TRBV2 and TRBJ2-1, with a tentative D call TRBD1 (6 bases). The CDR3 has 16 amino acids. The V end lost 5 bases, the J end lost 7 bases, and 21 bases lay between the germline ends. Per germline, CDR1 SNHLY and CDR2 FYNNEI. The CDR3 sequence is CASSSTTTGTKNEQFF. In DNA form, the CDR3 reads TGTGCCAGCAGTTCTACGACCACCGGGACAAAAAATGAGCAGTTCTTC.

The chain recombines TRBV6-2 or TRBV6-3 with TRBJ2-2; a weak D match, TRBD2 (6 bases). V gave up 0 bases and J gave up 7 bases, with 9 bases separating them. In germline, CDR1 is MNHEY, CDR2 SVGEGT. CDR3 length: 14 residues. The CDR3 sequence is CASSYSTRGGELFF. CDR3 nucleotides: TGTGCCAGCAGTTACTCGACTAGGGGCGGGGAGCTGTTTTTT.

The table lists this clonotype with many counts. The rearrangement links TRBV7-2 to TRBJ2-7; tentatively, D is TRBD1 (6 bases). The CDR3 totals 14 residues. From germline, CDR1 is SGHTA and CDR2 FQGNSA. Trimming took 5 bases from V and 3 from J, leaving 14 bases between them. The CDR3 nucleotides are TGTGCCAGCAGCGCCGACAGGAGGAACTACGAGCAGTACTTC. It translates to CASSADRRNYEQYF. Together with reference TRBV7-2 and TRBJ2-7, the CDR3 gives the full variable domain: GAGVSQSPSNKVTEKGKDVELRCDPISGHTALYWYRQSLGQGLEFLIYFQGNSAPDKSGLPSDRFSAERTGGSVSTLTIQRTQQEDSAVYLCASSADRRNYEQYFGPGTRLTVT.

At least ten counts were recorded for this clonotype. The rearrangement joins TRBV2 to TRBJ2-7; D is tentatively TRBD1 or TRBD2 (5 bases each). Germline CDR1 and CDR2: SNHLY and FYNNEI. This CDR3 region has 14 residues. V gave up 6 bases and J gave up 2 bases, with 14 bases separating them. The CDR3 nucleotides read TGTGCCAGCAGATCGTCAGGGACCACCTACGAGCAGTACTTC. Translation gives CASRSSGTTYEQYF.

With regard to this clonotype: A much larger clonotype is one base distant, so this may be a read error. The rearrangement links TRBV5-1 to TRBJ1-2; no clear D gene. This CDR3 region has 16 residues. V was trimmed by 0 bases and J by 1 base, leaving 13 bases between them. Looked up from germline, CDR1 is SGHRS and CDR2 is YFSETQ. The CDR3, as DNA: TGCGCCAGCAGCTTGGGGGCCGCCCGGATTAACTATGGCTACACCTTC. This encodes CASSLGAARINYGYTF.

Ten or more counts support this clonotype. V gene TRBV2 combines with J gene TRBJ2-4; 13 bases agree with TRBD2. Germline values: CDR1 SNHLY, CDR2 FYNNEI. V lost 4 bases and J lost 8; bases outside the gene matches: 2. The CDR3 contains 14 residues. The CDR3 nucleotides are TGTGCCAGCAGTGCGACTAGCGGGGGGCACATTCAGTACTTC. It is translated as CASSATSGGHIQYF.

In this sample, this clonotype turned up many times. V and J are TRBV11-2 and TRBJ1-1; no firm D call. From germline, CDR1 is SGHAT and CDR2 FQNNGV. The V end lost 2 bases, the J end lost 4 bases, and 11 bases lay between the germline ends. This CDR3 contains 14 residues. CDR3 DNA sequence: TGTGCCAGCAGCTTACACCGTGCGGCCACTGAAGCTTTCTTT. Protein: CASSLHRAATEAFF.

This clonotype was seen at least ten times. This rearrangement joins TRBV20-1 to TRBJ1-6, with D possibly being TRBD1 (5 bases). Germline V gene data show CDR1 as DFQATT and CDR2 as SNEGSKA (reference sequence). The germline V and J ends were trimmed by 0 bases and 6 bases, with 15 bases remaining between them. This CDR3 region has 16 residues. CDR3 nucleotides: TGCAGTGCTAGAGATCAAAGGGTGGGGGGTAATTCACCCCTCCACTTT. Translated, it gives CSARDQRVGGNSPLHF.

This clonotype was recorded at least ten times. The chain joins TRBV11-2 to TRBJ2-1, with D perhaps given as TRBD1 or TRBD2 (5 bases each). Trimming took 2 bases from V and 9 from J, leaving 23 bases between them. Germline V gene sequence: CDR1 SGHAT, CDR2 FQNNGV. There are 17 residues in the CDR3. CDR3 nucleotide sequence: TGTGCCAGCAGCTTATATGAGGGGTTCACCTCACAAGGTGAGCAGTTCTTC. Its translation: CASSLYEGFTSQGEQFF.

This clonotype came up many times. The genes are TRBV20-1 and TRBJ1-1, with D uncertain. The CDR3 consists of 14 residues. V lost 0 bases and J 0 bases, leaving 8 bases between the germline ends. CDR1 is DFQATT, CDR2 SNEGSKA, per germline (reference sequence). The CDR3 DNA sequence: TGCAGTGCTAGAGATACCGGACTGAACACTGAAGCTTTCTTT. This translates into CSARDTGLNTEAFF.

This clonotype was seen many times. This chain connects TRBV10-3 to TRBJ2-5; TRBD1 or TRBD2 may be the D gene (5 bases each). The CDR3 contains 15 residues. Looked up from germline, CDR1 is ENHRY and CDR2 is SYGVKD. Between the trimmed V and J ends, which lost 4 bases and 5 bases, there was a span of 17 bases. As DNA, the CDR3 is TGTGCCATCAGTGGAGGGGCCGGTTTTCAGGAGACCCAGTACTTC. This codes for CAISGGAGFQETQYF.

In the case of this clonotype: It may be a read error: a sequence one base away is much more abundant. The rearrangement links TRBV6-2 or TRBV6-3 to TRBJ1-2, with D possibly TRBD1 on 5 matching bases. In germline, CDR1 is MNHEY, CDR2 SVGEGT. The CDR3 spans 13 residues. The V end lost 4 bases, the J end lost 8 bases, and 14 bases lay between the germline ends. The CDR3 nucleotides read TGTGCCAGCAGTTGGGACGGGGCGAGAGGCTACACCTTC. Protein product: CASSWDGARGYTF.

There are many counts of this clonotype. The chain uses TRBV2 and TRBJ1-2, with D hard to call. Trimming pared 11 bases from V and 8 bases from J, leaving 24 bases between. Germline V CDR1 and CDR2: SNHLY, FYNNEI. There are 14 residues in the CDR3. In nucleotides, the CDR3 is TGTGCCGGCAAAGGGCGGGAGCATTCGCAGGGCTACACCTTC. Its translation: CAGKGREHSQGYTF.

This clonotype was counted many times. The chain uses TRBV7-9 and TRBJ2-7; TRBD1 matches at 7 bases. Germline V lookup: CDR1 SEHNR, CDR2 FQNEAQ (reference sequence). J lost 2 bases, V lost 2 bases, and 9 bases had no gene match. The CDR3 totals 16 residues. The DNA for the CDR3 is TGTGCCAGCAGCTTAATTGGTCACAGGGGCCCCTACGAGCAGTACTTC. Translating it yields CASSLIGHRGPYEQYF.

This clonotype was recorded at least ten times. This chain connects TRBV30 to TRBJ2-2; no firm D call. CDR1 and CDR2 from the germline V gene are GTSNPN and SVGIG (reference sequence). Deletions cut 2 bases from V and 7 bases from J, with 5 bases between. The CDR3 contains 11 residues. As DNA, the CDR3 is TGTGCCTGGAGTCACGTCGGGGAGCTGTTTTTT. As protein: CAWSHVGELFF.

This clonotype was detected ten times or more. A junction boundary mismatches the germline segment, possibly from a read error. The chain links TRBV5-1 to TRBJ2-5; D perhaps matches TRBD2 (6 bases). Germline CDR1 SGHRS, CDR2 YFSETQ. This CDR3 has 14 amino acids. The CDR3 is CASSLGGDHETQYF. Here the CDR3 DNA reads TGCGCCAGCAGCTTGGGGGGGGACCACGAGACCCAGTACTTC.

Only a few counts were recorded for this clonotype. This CDR3 is CASSVGGSGTGELFF. CDR3 in DNA: TGTGCCAGCAGCGTAGGCGGGAGCGGCACCGGGGAGCTGTTTTTT. This chain uses TRBV9 with TRBJ2-2; 7 positions agree with TRBD2. J lost 4 bases, V lost 0 bases, and 3 bases had no gene match. CDR3 length equals 15 residues. From germline, CDR1 is SGDLS and CDR2 YYNGEE.

As for this clonotype: A clone one base away is much larger, so this may be a read error. The rearrangement uses TRBV28 and TRBJ2-5, with D perhaps matching TRBD1 (6 bases). The CDR3 runs 16 residues. Germline V CDR1 and CDR2: MDHEN, SYDVKM. The CDR3 DNA reads TGTGCCGGCAGTTTATCGAGTTTCGGACAGTTTGAGACCCAGTACTTC. Translated: CAGSLSSFGQFETQYF.